The 27 T cell receptor beta chains given below trace back to one sample, sequenced in a study of blood T cell repertoires in COVID-19. Only in-frame clones appear in the TCRdb table, and some are missing; sequencing was by immunoSEQ multiplex PCR. The table has about 190,000 clones, around 88% seen once. Input material: peripheral blood. The receptors come from a woman under 40 with acute or convalescent COVID-19.

V and J are TRBV29-1 and TRBJ1-4; D is undetermined. The CDR3 spans 13 residues. CDR1 and CDR2 from the germline V gene are SQVTM and ANQGSEA. V was shortened by 3 bases and J by 1 base, with 6 bases between the two germline ends. Here the CDR3 DNA reads TGCAGCGTTGAGAGGGTAACTAATGAAAAACTGTTTTTT. Translation gives CSVERVTNEKLFF.

The chain joins TRBV3-1 (or the pseudogene TRBV3-2) to TRBJ2-1; maybe TRBD1 (6 bases). Looked up from germline, CDR1 is LGHDT and CDR2 is YNNKEL (reference sequence). Deletions cut 0 bases from V and 2 bases from J, with 11 bases between. This CDR3 is 16 amino acids long. The CDR3 DNA reads TGTGCCAGCAGCCAAGAAGGGGGTTCTGCCTACAATGAGCAGTTCTTC. It encodes CASSQEGGSAYNEQFF.

V and J are TRBV28 and TRBJ1-2; D might be TRBD1 (6 bases). V shed 8 bases and J shed 9 bases, with 16 bases lying between them. Germline values: CDR1 MDHEN, CDR2 SYDVKM. This CDR3 spans 12 amino acids. The CDR3 region is CASCSQGLRYTF. The CDR3 DNA reads as TGTGCCAGCTGTTCACAGGGTCTCCGCTACACCTTC.

This clone was detected once. The chain has TRBV5-1 and TRBJ1-3; TRBD1 matches at 9 bases. The germline V gene encodes CDR1 SGHRS and CDR2 YFSETQ. CDR3 length: 15 residues. J gave up 2 bases and V 4 bases, and 4 bases lay outside the gene matches. CDR3 in DNA: TGCGCCAGCAGCGCAGACAGGGGGACTGGAAACACCATATATTTT. Translation: CASSADRGTGNTIYF.

This clone was counted a single time. The CDR3 nucleotides are TGTGCCAGCAGTCCGCCGGGACTCCACGAGCAGTACTTC. Its translation: CASSPPGLHEQYF. This rearrangement joins TRBV12-3 or TRBV12-4 to TRBJ2-7, with D possibly being TRBD2 (6 bases). Deletions cut 5 bases from V and 5 bases from J, with 13 bases between. CDR3 length: 13 residues.

This clone was detected a few times. This chain joins TRBV2 and TRBJ1-1, with TRBD1 matching over 11 bases. This CDR3 spans 12 amino acids. Trimming cost V 6 bases and J 8 bases; bases outside gene matches: 2. Germline-derived CDR1 and CDR2 are SNHLY and FYNNEI. CDR3 bases: TGTGCCAGCAGGGGGACAGGGGGGGAAGCTTTCTTT. This gives the protein CASRGTGGEAFF.

This chain connects TRBV7-2 to TRBJ2-1, with D perhaps TRBD1 (6 bases). Germline V gene lookup returns CDR1 SGHTA and CDR2 FQGNSA. With 5 bases removed from V and 7 bases from J, the gap between germline ends came to 12 bases. The length of the CDR3 is 13 residues. The CDR3 here is CASSQGPLNEQFF. The CDR3 nucleotides read TGTGCCAGCAGCCAGGGGCCCCTTAATGAGCAGTTCTTC.

The J gene is TRBJ1-5, the V gene TRBV30; weak D call: TRBD1 (5 bases). Trimming removed 5 bases from V and 4 bases from J, with 18 bases in between. The CDR3 spans 15 residues. Germline V gives CDR1 GTSNPN, CDR2 SVGIG (reference sequence). The CDR3, as DNA: TGTGCCTGGGGTTCGCAGGGCCCCCAAAATCAGCCCCAGCATTTT. Its translation: CAWGSQGPQNQPQHF.

The chain uses TRBV7-8 and TRBJ2-1, with TRBD1 identical over 8 bases. Trimming removed 5 bases from V and 2 bases from J; junction bases left unmatched: 5. This CDR3 region has 15 residues. Germline V CDR1 and CDR2: SGHVS, FQNEAQ. The CDR3 DNA sequence: TGTGCCAGCAGCCGAGACAGGGGAGCCTACAATGAGCAGTTCTTC. Its translation is CASSRDRGAYNEQFF. Full variable domain (outside the CDR3, taken from reference TRBV7-8 and TRBJ2-1): GAGVSQSPRYKVAKRGQDVALRCDPISGHVSLFWYQQALGQGPEFLTYFQNEAQLDKSGLPSDRFFAERPEGSVSTLKIQRTQQEDSAVYLCASSRDRGAYNEQFFGPGTRLTVL.

The chain couples TRBV28 to TRBJ1-2, with 7 bases matching TRBD1. V shed 4 bases and J 8 bases; nucleotides not matched to a gene: 7. The CDR3 runs to 13 residues. The germline V gene has CDR1 MDHEN and CDR2 SYDVKM. The CDR3 DNA reads as TGTGCCAGCAGTTGGACGACAGGGAACGGCTACACCTTC. Translating it yields CASSWTTGNGYTF.

The CDR3 reads CASGWPNTGELFF. For the CDR3, the DNA is TGTGCTAGTGGTTGGCCAAACACCGGGGAGCTGTTTTTT. The chain uses TRBV12-5 and TRBJ2-2; D unclear. The CDR3 totals 13 residues. Per the germline V gene, CDR1 is LGHNT and CDR2 is FRNRAP. The V end was cut by 4 bases, the J end by 2 bases, with 5 bases between.

The chain couples TRBV4-2 to TRBJ2-1; unclear D gene. Trimming left V 4 bases short and J 0 bases short, with 13 bases between. The germline V gene has CDR1 LGHNA and CDR2 YNFKEQ. CDR3 length: 16 amino acids. In DNA, the CDR3 is TGTGCCAGCAGCCCGGAAGGTTACAGCTCCTACAATGAGCAGTTCTTC. This translates into CASSPEGYSSYNEQFF.

This clone was detected ten times or more. This chain uses TRBV9 with TRBJ1-2; D is undetermined. V was clipped by 1 base and J by 7 bases, with 8 bases between them. The CDR3 contains 12 residues. Germline CDR1 SGDLS, CDR2 YYNGEE. CDR3 region: CASSVLGSGYTF. CDR3 bases: TGTGCCAGCAGCGTATTGGGGAGTGGCTACACCTTC.

The V and J genes are TRBV28 and TRBJ2-1, with TRBD1 identical over 10 bases. Trimming at V came to 5 bases and at J to 2 bases, leaving 3 bases not matched to a gene. This CDR3 spans 15 amino acids. Germline CDR1 is MDHEN and CDR2 is SYDVKM. The CDR3: CASSPGTGAYNEQFF. The CDR3 nucleotides are TGTGCCAGCAGTCCCGGGACAGGGGCCTACAATGAGCAGTTCTTC.

This clone showed up just once. The chain employs TRBV7-9 and TRBJ2-7; 8 positions agree with TRBD2. In germline, CDR1 is SEHNR, CDR2 FQNEAQ (reference sequence). There are 16 residues in the CDR3. V shed 3 bases and J 0 bases; nucleotides not matched to a gene: 7. The CDR3 region is CASSFLSGKSSYEQYF. CDR3 DNA sequence: TGTGCCAGCAGCTTCCTTAGCGGGAAGAGCTCCTACGAGCAGTACTTC.

The chain recombines TRBV24-1 with TRBJ2-7; D gene unclear. This CDR3 comprises 12 residues. Between the trimmed V and J ends, which lost 0 bases and 6 bases, there was a span of 5 bases. Looked up from germline, CDR1 is KGHDR and CDR2 is SFDVKD. CDR3 loop: CATSDLHSEQYF. In DNA, the CDR3 is TGTGCCACCAGTGATTTGCACAGCGAGCAGTACTTC.

The gene calls are TRBV5-4 and TRBJ2-5; TRBD1 aligns across 9 bases. The CDR3 has 18 residues. Per the germline V gene, CDR1 is SGHNT and CDR2 is YYREEE (reference sequence). V dropped 0 bases and J dropped 5; count of bases not matched to a gene: 14. The CDR3 nucleotides are TGTGCCAGCAGCTTGGTAACCACCGGGACAGGGCGTCGGGAGACCCAGTACTTC. It encodes CASSLVTTGTGRRETQYF.

V gene TRBV9 combines with J gene TRBJ1-2, with unresolved D. The germline CDR1 and CDR2 sequences are SGDLS and YYNGEE. The length of the CDR3 is 14 residues. V was clipped by 0 bases and J by 2 bases, with 8 bases between them. The CDR3 bases are TGTGCCAGCAGCGTAGACAACAGAAACTATGGCTACACCTTC. This encodes CASSVDNRNYGYTF.

The genes are TRBV6-6 and TRBJ2-5; TRBD1 agrees at 8 bases. The CDR3 contains 15 residues. V lost 6 bases to trimming and J lost 0 bases; unmatched junction nucleotides: 6. The germline V gene encodes CDR1 MNHNY and CDR2 SVGAGI (reference sequence). CDR3 DNA: TGTGCCAGCAGAAACCAACAGGGGGACCAAGAGACCCAGTACTTC. It specifies CASRNQQGDQETQYF.

Written as DNA, the CDR3 is TGTGCCAGCAGCTCAGGGACTATCTACGAGCAGTACTTC. Residues: CASSSGTIYEQYF. J is TRBJ2-7 and V is TRBV5-4; the match to TRBD2 covers 7 bases. Germline values: CDR1 SGHNT, CDR2 YYREEE (reference sequence). The CDR3 covers 13 residues. J gave up 3 bases and V 3 bases, and 3 bases lay outside the gene matches.

The V gene is TRBV15, the J gene TRBJ2-5; D is possibly TRBD2 (6 bases). The CDR3 runs to 12 residues. Deletions cut 3 bases from V and 5 bases from J, with 7 bases between. CDR1 is LNHNV, CDR2 YYDKDF, per germline (reference sequence). The DNA for the CDR3 is TGTGCCACCAGCAGTGGGAGGGAGACCCAGTACTTC. Its protein is CATSSGRETQYF.

The rearrangement joins TRBV4-2 to TRBJ1-4; a weak D match, TRBD1 (6 bases). The CDR3 totals 20 residues. Between the trimmed V and J ends, which lost 7 bases and 7 bases, there was a span of 34 bases. Per the germline V gene, CDR1 is LGHNA and CDR2 is YNFKEQ. CDR3 amino acids: CASTHWLEGEGRDPGEKLFF. The DNA for the CDR3 is TGTGCCAGCACCCATTGGCTCGAGGGGGAAGGCAGAGACCCAGGTGAAAAACTGTTTTTT.

This chain links TRBV5-1 with TRBJ1-2, with 8 positions matching TRBD1. The CDR3 is 15 amino acids. Trimming took 0 bases from V and 7 from J; bases not matched to a gene: 8. In germline, CDR1 is SGHRS, CDR2 YFSETQ. DNA for the CDR3: TGCGCCAGCAGCTTGGGTTGGACAGGGTTGGGTGGCTACACCTTC. It yields the protein CASSLGWTGLGGYTF.

The chain links TRBV4-2 to TRBJ2-7, with TRBD1 matching over 7 bases. CDR3 size: 13 residues. Germline V CDR1 and CDR2: LGHNA, YNFKEQ. V trimming: 5 bases; J trimming: 7 bases; junction bases outside the gene matches: 8. Here the CDR3 reads CASSGLSGGEQYF. In DNA, the CDR3 is TGTGCCAGCAGCGGTCTCTCAGGGGGTGAGCAGTACTTC.

This rearrangement joins TRBV24-1 to TRBJ2-1; 15 bases line up with TRBD2. Germline assignment: CDR1 KGHDR and CDR2 SFDVKD. CDR3 length equals 16 residues. V dropped 0 bases and J dropped 8; count of bases not matched to a gene: 1. The DNA of the CDR3 is TGTGCCACCAGTGATTTGCGGACTAGCGGGAGGGATGAGCAGTTCTTC. This codes for CATSDLRTSGRDEQFF.

V is TRBV25-1 and J is TRBJ2-1; D might be TRBD2 (5 bases). V was shortened by 0 bases and J by 4 bases, with 13 bases between the two germline ends. The CDR3 is 16 residues long. Looked up from germline, CDR1 is MGHDK and CDR2 is SYGVNS. The CDR3 spells CASSEYPGIGYNEQFF. CDR3 in DNA: TGTGCCAGCAGTGAATACCCCGGGATTGGATACAATGAGCAGTTCTTC.

The chain is built from TRBV20-1 and TRBJ2-2; possible D gene TRBD2, 5 bases. Trimming removed 3 bases at V and 7 bases at J, with 15 bases between. Per germline, CDR1 DFQATT and CDR2 SNEGSKA (reference sequence). CDR3 length: 14 residues. Written as DNA, the CDR3 is TGCAGTGCTAGTAGGAGCCCCGGGATCGGGGAGCTGTTTTTT. This encodes CSASRSPGIGELFF.